This entry lists 18 T cell receptor beta chains sequenced from one sample in a study of siplizumab effects on memory and regulatory T cells. Sequencing was performed with immunoSEQ multiplex PCR; in TCRdb, only in-frame clones are kept and a portion is missing. Among approximately 110,000 clones listed, 92% were seen once. Sequencing was performed on Tregs sorted from blood. These receptors were collected from a human donor in good health.

Only one count was recorded for this clone. CDR3 protein: CSARHGASFF. CDR3 DNA: TGCAGTGCTAGACATGGGGCCTCTTTCTTT. The chain uses TRBV20-1 and TRBJ1-1; tentatively, D is TRBD1 (5 bases). This CDR3 has 10 amino acids. Germline V gene lookup returns CDR1 DFQATT and CDR2 SNEGSKA (reference sequence). The V and J ends lost 2 bases and 12 bases respectively, with 10 bases between them.

This clone was counted a few times. V gene TRBV6-5 combines with J gene TRBJ1-2; a possible D gene is TRBD1 (6 bases). From germline, CDR1 is MNHEY and CDR2 SVGAGI. This CDR3 contains 14 residues. V was clipped by 5 bases and J by 4 bases, with 14 bases between them. CDR3 amino acids: CASSTPWGPYGYTF. DNA of the CDR3: TGTGCCAGCAGTACGCCCTGGGGGCCCTATGGCTACACCTTC.

The chain combines TRBV2 with TRBJ1-5; TRBD1 matches at 7 bases. The V and J ends lost 6 bases and 9 bases, in that order; junction bases with no gene match: 8. Germline assignment: CDR1 SNHLY and CDR2 FYNNEI. The CDR3 length is 13 residues. The CDR3 sequence: CASRRDRSWPQHF. The DNA of the CDR3 is TGTGCCAGCAGGAGGGACAGAAGTTGGCCCCAGCATTTT.

The chain employs TRBV19 and TRBJ1-6; perhaps TRBD1 as D (5 bases). The ends were cut back, 3 bases at V and 7 bases at J, with 13 bases in the middle. In germline, CDR1 is LNHDA, CDR2 SQIVND (reference sequence). This CDR3 region has 15 residues. This CDR3 is CASSIARAANSPLHF. The CDR3 region has the DNA TGTGCCAGTAGTATCGCCAGGGCGGCCAATTCACCCCTCCACTTT.

The chain has TRBV18 and TRBJ1-1; D is uncertain. V was cut by 3 bases and J by 2 bases, with 7 bases left in between. The CDR3 contains 13 residues. The germline V gene has CDR1 KGHSH and CDR2 LQKENI. Here the CDR3 DNA reads TGTGCCAGCTCACCCCTTAGCAACACTGAAGCTTTCTTT. It is translated as CASSPLSNTEAFF. Combining the CDR3 with reference TRBV18 and TRBJ1-1 gives the whole variable domain NAGVMQNPRHLVRRRGQEARLRCSPMKGHSHVYWYRQLPEEGLKFMVYLQKENIIDESGMPKERFSAEFPKEGPSILRIQQVVRGDSAAYFCASSPLSNTEAFFGQGTRLTVV.

The chain carries TRBV5-1 and TRBJ2-7; 8 bases line up with TRBD2. V dropped 5 bases and J dropped 0; count of bases not matched to a gene: 4. The CDR3 consists of 14 residues. From germline, CDR1 is SGHRS and CDR2 YFSETQ. CDR3 protein: CASRESGSSYEQYF. CDR3 DNA: TGCGCCAGCAGGGAAAGCGGGAGCTCCTACGAGCAGTACTTC.

A few counts support this clone. This same CDR3 is encoded by further DNA sequences in the sample. The chain joins TRBV19 to TRBJ1-5; 7 bases line up with TRBD1. Unmatched junction bases numbered 5, after V lost 8 bases and J lost 7 bases. Germline V gene lookup returns CDR1 LNHDA and CDR2 SQIVND (reference sequence). The length of the CDR3 is 12 residues. CDR3 DNA: TGTGCCAGTTCACAGGGGCGCCAGCCCCAGCATTTT. Translation: CASSQGRQPQHF. Together with reference TRBV19 and TRBJ1-5, the CDR3 gives the full variable domain: DGGITQSPKYLFRKEGQNVTLSCEQNLNHDAMYWYRQDPGQGLRLIYYSQIVNDFQKGDIAEGYSVSREKKESFPLTVTSAQKNPTAFYLCASSQGRQPQHFGDGTRLSIL.

As to this clone: The identical CDR3 is also encoded by other nucleotide sequences in the sample. The chain employs TRBV6-5 and TRBJ2-5; D is uncertain. The CDR3 is 11 amino acids. V was trimmed by 2 bases and J by 4 bases, leaving 2 bases between them. The germline V gene encodes CDR1 MNHEY and CDR2 SVGAGI. The CDR3 here is CASSYLETQYF. The CDR3 DNA follows: TGTGCCAGCAGTTACCTAGAGACCCAGTACTTC.

V and J are TRBV7-9 and TRBJ1-3, with TRBD1 matching over 7 bases. CDR3 size: 16 residues. J was trimmed by 0 bases and V by 1 base; bases with no gene match: 3. Germline values: CDR1 SEHNR, CDR2 FQNEAQ (reference sequence). This CDR3 is CASSLGAGGSGNTIYF. The CDR3 nucleotides read TGTGCCAGCAGCTTAGGAGCAGGGGGCTCTGGAAACACCATATATTTT.

A few counts support this clone. V usage is TRBV4-1 and J usage is TRBJ2-1; 14 nucleotides match TRBD2. Germline CDR1 reads MGHRA; CDR2 reads YSYEKL. This CDR3 contains 19 residues. V lost 6 bases to trimming and J lost 0 bases; unmatched junction nucleotides: 10. The CDR3 loop reads CASRPGLAGGSSSYNEQFF. CDR3 nucleotide sequence: TGCGCCAGCAGACCTGGACTAGCGGGGGGCTCGAGCTCCTACAATGAGCAGTTCTTC.

The chain joins TRBV5-5 to TRBJ1-4; D uncertain. The V end lost 0 bases, the J end lost 7 bases, and 13 bases lay between the germline ends. CDR1 and CDR2 (germline): SGHKS, YYEKEE (reference sequence). CDR3 length: 15 amino acids. The CDR3 nucleotides read TGTGCCAGCAGCTTGGTGGGCCCCCTGGGTGAAAAACTGTTTTTT. Translated, it gives CASSLVGPLGEKLFF.

The chain combines TRBV2 with TRBJ1-5, with D possibly being TRBD1 (5 bases). The CDR3 length is 16 residues. Trimming left V 11 bases short and J 0 bases short, with 20 bases between. Germline V gene lookup returns CDR1 SNHLY and CDR2 FYNNEI. CDR3 in amino acids: CASRGHKTYSNQPQHF. The CDR3 bases are TGTGCCTCTCGAGGACACAAAACTTATAGCAATCAGCCCCAGCATTTT.

Of note for this clone: The junction and the germline gene differ at one end; a read error may be behind it. V usage is TRBV7-6 and J usage is TRBJ1-2, with D hard to call. Germline V gene sequence: CDR1 SGHVS, CDR2 FNYEAQ. The CDR3 consists of 12 residues. As DNA, the CDR3 is TGTGCCAGCAGTTTAGCGGGCTATGGCTACACCTTC. It specifies CASSLAGYGYTF.

This chain links TRBV9 with TRBJ2-6, with D uncertain. Germline V lookup: CDR1 SGDLS, CDR2 YYNGEE. V gave up 0 bases and J gave up 4 bases, with 8 bases separating them. The length of the CDR3 is 15 residues. The CDR3 bases are TGTGCCAGCAGCGTAGAAGTAGGGGGGGCCAACGTCCTGACTTTC. It translates to CASSVEVGGANVLTF.

This clone was seen a single time. The V gene is TRBV7-3, the J gene TRBJ2-2, with 7 bases that match TRBD2. The junction had 7 bases not matched to a gene; V was cut back by 5 bases and J by 1 base. The CDR3 is 16 amino acids. Per the germline V gene, CDR1 is SGHTA and CDR2 is FQGTGA. The CDR3 reads CASSPGGSGNTGELFF. In DNA form, the CDR3 reads TGTGCCAGCAGCCCGGGGGGTAGCGGGAACACCGGGGAGCTGTTTTTT.

The chain joins TRBV6-5 to TRBJ2-3, with D perhaps matching TRBD2 (6 bases). The ends were cut back, 0 bases at V and 8 bases at J, with 6 bases in the middle. The CDR3 is 12 amino acids. The germline gives CDR1 MNHEY, CDR2 SVGAGI. The CDR3 nucleotides are TGTGCCAGCAGTTACTCGGGACTTACGCAGTATTTT. Translated: CASSYSGLTQYF.

This clone showed up just once. This chain connects TRBV5-4 to TRBJ2-5; 8 positions match TRBD2. The germline V gene encodes CDR1 SGHNT and CDR2 YYREEE (reference sequence). V was clipped by 2 bases and J by 2 bases; unmatched bases: 8. This CDR3 region has 16 residues. CDR3 bases: TGTGCCAGCAGCTTAATGAGCGGGGGTCTTCAAGAGACCCAGTACTTC. This gives the protein CASSLMSGGLQETQYF. Supplemented by reference TRBV5-4 and TRBJ2-5, the full variable domain reads ETGVTQSPTHLIKTRGQQVTLRCSSQSGHNTVSWYQQALGQGPQFIFQYYREEENGRGNFPPRFSGLQFPNYSSELNVNALELDDSALYLCASSLMSGGLQETQYFGPGTRLLVL.

This rearrangement joins TRBV20-1 to TRBJ1-1; D gene unclear. This CDR3 is 11 amino acids long. CDR1 is DFQATT, CDR2 SNEGSKA, per germline (reference sequence). V lost 3 bases and J 2 bases, leaving 4 bases between the germline ends. The CDR3 region has the DNA TGCAGTGCTAGCCGTAACACTGAAGCTTTCTTT. The encoded protein is CSASRNTEAFF.